These 13 T cell receptor beta chains were all obtained from the same sample, sequenced in a study of OX40 agonist ivuxolimab in advanced cancers. Libraries were prepared by immunoSEQ multiplex PCR; TCRdb keeps only in-frame clonotypes and omits some of them. This sample has around 87,000 clones, with around 94% found just once. The input for sequencing was CD4+ or CD8+ T cells sorted from blood, taken in a trial of the OX40 agonist ivuxolimab. The origin of the receptors is an adult with an advanced solid tumor such as melanoma, head and neck, liver or kidney cancer.

V gene TRBV7-2 combines with J gene TRBJ2-1, with D possibly TRBD1 on 5 matching bases. There are 18 residues in the CDR3. V lost 2 bases, J lost 4 bases, and 21 bases lay in between. Germline CDR1 is SGHTA and CDR2 is FQGNSA. The CDR3 loop reads CASSLTVGRLGVYNEQFF. CDR3 DNA sequence: TGTGCCAGCAGCTTAACGGTCGGAAGGCTAGGGGTTTACAATGAGCAGTTCTTC.

This sequence joins TRBV10-3 and TRBJ1-2; TRBD1 is a possible D gene (5 bases). Germline V gene sequence: CDR1 ENHRY, CDR2 SYGVKD. Trimming took 3 bases from V and 3 from J, leaving 11 bases between them. The length of the CDR3 is 14 residues. CDR3 loop: CAISDPGADYGYTF. The CDR3 DNA is TGTGCCATCAGTGATCCCGGGGCTGACTATGGCTACACCTTC.

This sequence joins TRBV19 and TRBJ1-1, with D maybe TRBD1 (5 bases). CDR1 is LNHDA, CDR2 SQIVND, per germline (reference sequence). CDR3 size: 11 residues. V lost 3 bases and J lost 13, with 12 bases in between. Here the CDR3 DNA reads TGTGCCAGTAGTATCTTTGAAGGGGTTTTCTTT. It yields the protein CASSIFEGVFF.

The genes are TRBV27 and TRBJ1-1; D is undetermined. This CDR3 comprises 11 residues. V shed 6 bases and J shed 2 bases, with 4 bases lying between them. In germline, CDR1 is MNHEY, CDR2 SMNVEV (reference sequence). The CDR3 region is CASRRNTEAFF. The DNA of the CDR3 is TGTGCCAGCAGGAGAAACACTGAAGCTTTCTTT.

The chain employs TRBV19 and TRBJ2-2; maybe TRBD1 (6 bases). The CDR3 runs to 17 residues. V was shortened by 0 bases and J by 4 bases, with 15 bases between the two germline ends. Per the germline V gene, CDR1 is LNHDA and CDR2 is SQIVND (reference sequence). The DNA for the CDR3 is TGTGCCAGTAGTATAGATCCGGACGACAGGTTCACCGGGGAGCTGTTTTTT. It translates to CASSIDPDDRFTGELFF.

The V and J genes are TRBV7-2 and TRBJ2-3; no firm D call. CDR1 is SGHTA and CDR2 is FQGNSA in the germline V gene. CDR3 length equals 14 residues. V shed 2 bases and J shed 2 bases, with 8 bases lying between them. The DNA for the CDR3 is TGTGCCAGCAGCTTATCGCGGAACACAGATACGCAGTATTTT. Protein product: CASSLSRNTDTQYF.

The chain joins TRBV4-1 to TRBJ1-4; unclear D gene. The ends were cut back, 1 base at V and 0 bases at J, with 6 bases in the middle. Germline V lookup: CDR1 MGHRA, CDR2 YSYEKL. CDR3 length equals 15 residues. This CDR3 reads CASSQGWPTNEKLFF. In nucleotides, the CDR3 is TGCGCCAGCAGCCAAGGGTGGCCAACTAATGAAAAACTGTTTTTT.

The genes are TRBV27 and TRBJ2-5; D might be TRBD1 or TRBD2, each matching 5 bases. The CDR3 is 15 residues long. Trimming pared 4 bases from V and 4 bases from J, leaving 16 bases between. Germline V gene sequence: CDR1 MNHEY, CDR2 SMNVEV (reference sequence). The chain's CDR3 is CASSYPPGALETQYF. The CDR3 DNA is TGTGCCAGCAGTTACCCGCCCGGGGCACTAGAGACCCAGTACTTC.

This clone was counted once. V usage is TRBV14 and J usage is TRBJ1-6, with D unclear. Germline CDR1 SGHDN, CDR2 FVKESK. The CDR3 has 17 residues. V lost 0 bases and J 4 bases, leaving 13 bases between the germline ends. The CDR3 region has the DNA TGTGCCAGCAGCCAAGACCCCGACCGTTTATATAATTCACCCCTCCACTTT. Amino acids: CASSQDPDRLYNSPLHF.

The chain uses TRBV9 and TRBJ1-1; the match to TRBD1 covers 7 bases. V shed 2 bases and J 5 bases; nucleotides not matched to a gene: 3. CDR3 length: 13 residues. CDR1 is SGDLS and CDR2 is YYNGEE in the germline V gene. CDR3 nucleotide sequence: TGTGCCAGCAGCGTGACAGGGTGGACTGAAGCTTTCTTT. This gives the protein CASSVTGWTEAFF.

J is TRBJ1-4 and V is TRBV27, with a weak D call TRBD1 (6 bases). This CDR3 has 16 residues. Trimming removed 4 bases at V and 4 bases at J, with 16 bases between. The germline gives CDR1 MNHEY, CDR2 SMNVEV (reference sequence). The CDR3 DNA is TGTGCCAGCAGTTCCGGGACACTAGGATTTAATGAAAAACTGTTTTTT. This sequence encodes CASSSGTLGFNEKLFF.

The chain uses TRBV18 and TRBJ1-4; 10 nucleotides align to TRBD1. This CDR3 comprises 15 residues. Germline V gives CDR1 KGHSH, CDR2 LQKENI. After removal of 3 bases from V and 8 bases from J, the junction contained 6 bases not matched to a gene. CDR3 loop: CASSPGTGDYEKLFF. The CDR3 DNA sequence: TGTGCCAGCTCACCCGGGACAGGGGATTACGAAAAACTGTTTTTT.

The rearrangement joins TRBV11-2 to TRBJ2-1; maybe TRBD2 (5 bases). CDR3 length: 14 amino acids. From germline, CDR1 is SGHAT and CDR2 FQNNGV. V shed 5 bases and J shed 0 bases, with 8 bases lying between them. In nucleotides, the CDR3 is TGTGCCAGCAGCGTGAGCGGCTCCTACAATGAGCAGTTCTTC. The encoded protein is CASSVSGSYNEQFF.